These 7 T cell receptor beta chains were all obtained from the same sample, sequenced in a study of blood T cell repertoires in COVID-19. Sequencing used immunoSEQ multiplex PCR; TCRdb keeps in-frame clones, though not all of them. The sample includes 70,000 to 100,000 clones, approximately 81% of them seen just once. The material sequenced was peripheral blood. Receptors were obtained from a woman of 80 years or more with acute or convalescent COVID-19.

This clone appeared once. The rearrangement uses TRBV11-3 and TRBJ2-3; weak D call: TRBD2 (7 bases). This CDR3 has 16 residues. CDR1 is SGHNT, CDR2 YENEEA, per germline. V lost 5 bases, J lost 6 bases, and 21 bases lay in between. CDR3 sequence (DNA): TGTGCCAGCAGCCGGACGGGGAGGGGGGGTTGGGATACGCAGTATTTT. Amino acid sequence: CASSRTGRGGWDTQYF.

V gene TRBV19 combines with J gene TRBJ2-3, with 7 positions matching TRBD2. From germline, CDR1 is LNHDA and CDR2 SQIVND (reference sequence). The CDR3 contains 15 residues. With 5 bases clipped from V and 4 bases from J, the junction kept 9 bases outside the gene matches. CDR3 sequence reads: CASSAERGLPDTQYF. The CDR3 DNA sequence: TGTGCCAGTAGTGCCGAGCGGGGTTTACCAGATACGCAGTATTTT. The variable domain in full, with the rest retrieved from reference TRBV19 and TRBJ2-3, is DGGITQSPKYLFRKEGQNVTLSCEQNLNHDAMYWYRQDPGQGLRLIYYSQIVNDFQKGDIAEGYSVSREKKESFPLTVTSAQKNPTAFYLCASSAERGLPDTQYFGPGTRLTVL.

The chain carries TRBV5-1 and TRBJ2-5, with TRBD2 matching 8 bases. The CDR3 length is 14 residues. After removal of 5 bases from V and 5 bases from J, the junction contained 8 bases not matched to a gene. Germline V lookup: CDR1 SGHRS, CDR2 YFSETQ. The CDR3 loop is CASRGGGPGETQYF. The CDR3 DNA sequence: TGCGCCAGCAGGGGCGGGGGGCCCGGGGAGACCCAGTACTTC.

The V gene is TRBV29-1, the J gene TRBJ1-5, with no clear D. V shed 4 bases and J shed 3 bases, with 13 bases lying between them. This CDR3 has 14 residues. CDR1 SQVTM and CDR2 ANQGSEA come from the germline V gene. CDR3 bases: TGCAGCGTTGCACGGGCGGGAATCAATCAGCCCCAGCATTTT. Translated: CSVARAGINQPQHF.

Regarding this clone: Other nucleotide sequences in the sample specify the same CDR3. The gene calls are TRBV5-1 and TRBJ2-7; 7 bases are shared with TRBD1. The germline CDR1 and CDR2 sequences are SGHRS and YFSETQ. V shed 4 bases and J 2 bases; nucleotides not matched to a gene: 3. This CDR3 comprises 13 residues. DNA for the CDR3: TGCGCCAGCAGCATTCAGGGGGCCTACGAGCAGTACTTC. Its protein is CASSIQGAYEQYF.

This chain links TRBV7-8 with TRBJ1-2; the D gene is possibly TRBD1 (5 bases). The length of the CDR3 is 16 residues. CDR1 is SGHVS and CDR2 is FQNEAQ in the germline V gene. V lost 2 bases to trimming and J lost 8 bases, with 21 bases between them. CDR3 protein: CASSLINAPGLGGYTF. The CDR3 DNA reads TGTGCCAGCAGCTTAATTAACGCTCCAGGGCTCGGCGGCTACACCTTC. Combining the CDR3 with reference TRBV7-8 and TRBJ1-2 gives the whole variable domain GAGVSQSPRYKVAKRGQDVALRCDPISGHVSLFWYQQALGQGPEFLTYFQNEAQLDKSGLPSDRFFAERPEGSVSTLKIQRTQQEDSAVYLCASSLINAPGLGGYTFGSGTRLTVV.

This chain links TRBV2 with TRBJ1-5; TRBD1 matches at 8 bases. Germline-derived CDR1 and CDR2 are SNHLY and FYNNEI. V trimming: 3 bases; J trimming: 7 bases; junction bases outside the gene matches: 11. There are 16 residues in the CDR3. The DNA of the CDR3 is TGTGCCAGCAGTGAGGGACAGGTAGCCCTGGGGCAGCCCCAGCATTTT. Its protein is CASSEGQVALGQPQHF.